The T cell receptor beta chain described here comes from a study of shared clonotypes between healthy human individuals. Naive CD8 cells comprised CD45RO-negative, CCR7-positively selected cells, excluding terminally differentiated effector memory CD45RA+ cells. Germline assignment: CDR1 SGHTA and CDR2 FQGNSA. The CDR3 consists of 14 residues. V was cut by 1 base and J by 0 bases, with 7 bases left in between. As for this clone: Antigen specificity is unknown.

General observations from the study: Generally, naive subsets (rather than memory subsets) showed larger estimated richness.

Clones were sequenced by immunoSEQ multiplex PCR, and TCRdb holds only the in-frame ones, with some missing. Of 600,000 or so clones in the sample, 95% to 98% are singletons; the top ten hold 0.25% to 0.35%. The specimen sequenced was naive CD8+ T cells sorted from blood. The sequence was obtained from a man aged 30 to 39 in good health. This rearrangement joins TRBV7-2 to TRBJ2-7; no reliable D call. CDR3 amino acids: CASSLVQISYEQYF. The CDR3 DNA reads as TGTGCCAGCAGCTTAGTACAGATCTCCTACGAGCAGTACTTC.